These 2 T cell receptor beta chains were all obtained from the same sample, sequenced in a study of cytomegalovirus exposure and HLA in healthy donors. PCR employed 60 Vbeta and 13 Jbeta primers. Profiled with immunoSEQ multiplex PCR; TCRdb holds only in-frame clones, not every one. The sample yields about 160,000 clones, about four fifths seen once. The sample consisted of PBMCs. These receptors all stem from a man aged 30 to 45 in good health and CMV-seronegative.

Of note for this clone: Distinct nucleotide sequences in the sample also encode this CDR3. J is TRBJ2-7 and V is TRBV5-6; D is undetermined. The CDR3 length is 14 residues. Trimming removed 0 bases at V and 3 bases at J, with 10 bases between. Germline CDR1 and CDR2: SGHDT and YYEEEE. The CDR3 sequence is CASSLGATSYEQYF. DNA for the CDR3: TGTGCCAGCAGCTTGGGGGCTACAAGCTACGAGCAGTACTTC.

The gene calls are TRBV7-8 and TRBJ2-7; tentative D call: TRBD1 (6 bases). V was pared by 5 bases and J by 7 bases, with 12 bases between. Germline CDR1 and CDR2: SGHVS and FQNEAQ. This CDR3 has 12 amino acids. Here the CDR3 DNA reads TGTGCCAGCAGCCCGGACAGTAATGAGCAGTACTTC. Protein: CASSPDSNEQYF.